This entry features one TCR beta chain sequence. The antigen is undetermined. This sample was included in a study of blood T cells in healthy people across ages. Notes on the study in general: Both higher diversity and more naive CD4+ cells marked long-lived donors when set against aged donors.

Next came a second PCR, run for about 7 to 12 cycles, which used a sample-barcoded 5' primer along with a J-beta primer mix. With 12 random nucleotides, a template-switch adaptor tagged each individual cDNA molecule. TCRdb independently ran MiXCR on the 5' RACE reads; one entry per CDR3 protein. Here the sample spans more than 650,000 distinct CDR3 sequences, roughly 24% being singletons. This CDR3 is built from 13 residues. Trimming stripped 6 bases from V and 0 bases from J, with 11 bases between. The V gene's germline CDR1 is SQVTM and CDR2 ANQGSEA. These sequences were also reported in another study, on T cells of mothers and their children. Per that study: An overlap that was slightly higher, though non-significant, was seen in related mother-child pairs versus unrelated pairs.

The material sequenced was blood. V is TRBV29-1 and J is TRBJ1-1, with D possibly being TRBD1 (6 bases). The TCR comes from a boy younger than 18 in good health. As DNA, the CDR3 is TGCAGCGTACGCGGGACACTGAACACTGAAGCTTTCTTT. Protein: CSVRGTLNTEAFF.